Each of the 8 T cell receptor beta chains below was sequenced from the same sample in a study of radiation and T cells in renal cell carcinoma. Generated by immunoSEQ multiplex PCR, the TCRdb table keeps only in-frame clones and is missing some. The table shows some 150,000 clones, with around nine tenths occurring only once. The time point denotes: blood 4 weeks post-SBRT, at nephrectomy. Treatment noted: 15 Gy SBRT to primary tumor, nephrectomy 4 weeks later. Source: blood, taken from a patient whose treatment included radiotherapy and nephrectomy. Receptor source: a woman aged 45-65 years with renal cell carcinoma.

The chain couples TRBV18 to TRBJ1-5; weak D call: TRBD1 (5 bases). There are 14 residues in the CDR3. Germline assignment: CDR1 KGHSH and CDR2 LQKENI. Trimming shortened V by 3 bases and J by 11 bases, and 17 bases separated the two germline ends. The CDR3 is CASSPRQGLTAQHF. DNA of the CDR3: TGTGCCAGCTCACCTAGGCAGGGACTGACGGCCCAGCATTTT.

CDR3 DNA: TGTGCCAGCTCACCCTCCGACTGGGCGACCCAGTACTTC. Its protein is CASSPSDWATQYF. The V and J genes are TRBV18 and TRBJ2-5; no clear D gene. Germline values: CDR1 KGHSH, CDR2 LQKENI. This CDR3 has 13 amino acids. The ends were cut back, 3 bases at V and 7 bases at J, with 12 bases in the middle.

The chain links TRBV13 to TRBJ2-4; 9 nucleotides align to TRBD2. The CDR3 runs 16 residues. Germline V gene data show CDR1 as PRHDT and CDR2 as FYEKMQ (reference sequence). Losses at the gene ends were 4 bases for V and 3 bases for J; bases not matched to a gene: 7. This CDR3 reads CASSSAKREDKNIQYF. The CDR3 nucleotides read TGTGCCAGCAGCTCCGCGAAGCGGGAGGACAAAAACATTCAGTACTTC.

This clone was observed a few times. The chain joins TRBV10-3 to TRBJ1-1; 12 nucleotides align to TRBD1. Germline values: CDR1 ENHRY, CDR2 SYGVKD. Trimming cost V 2 bases and J 10 bases; bases outside gene matches: 8. This CDR3 spans 15 amino acids. CDR3 DNA: TGTGCCATCAGTGAGCCGGGACAGGGGGCCGATGTAGCTTTCTTT. Its translation: CAISEPGQGADVAFF.

This chain connects TRBV5-4 to TRBJ2-4, with TRBD1 as a possible D gene (7 bases). Germline V CDR1 and CDR2: SGHNT, YYREEE (reference sequence). Deletions cut 1 base from V and 6 bases from J, with 8 bases between. This CDR3 has 13 residues. The CDR3 sequence is CASSLQGGNIQYF. The CDR3 DNA reads as TGTGCCAGCAGCTTGCAGGGGGGAAACATTCAGTACTTC.

The chain links TRBV5-1 to TRBJ2-3; the match to TRBD2 covers 9 bases. V shed 4 bases and J 4 bases; nucleotides not matched to a gene: 10. Germline V lookup: CDR1 SGHRS, CDR2 YFSETQ. The CDR3 has 16 residues. CDR3 DNA: TGCGCCAGCAGCCTAATGACTAGCGGTTCCGCAGATACGCAGTATTTT. Its protein product is CASSLMTSGSADTQYF. Variable domain in full (rest from reference TRBV5-1 and TRBJ2-3): KAGVTQTPRYLIKTRGQQVTLSCSPISGHRSVSWYQQTPGQGLQFLFEYFSETQRNKGNFPGRFSGRQFSNSRSEMNVSTLELGDSALYLCASSLMTSGSADTQYFGPGTRLTVL.

The rearrangement joins TRBV7-2 to TRBJ2-5; D perhaps matches TRBD1 (5 bases). The germline V gene has CDR1 SGHTA and CDR2 FQGNSA. Trimming left V 5 bases short and J 1 base short, with 14 bases between. This CDR3 has 15 residues. The CDR3 nucleotides read TGTGCCAGCAGCAAAGACAAGGACATCCAAGAGACCCAGTACTTC. It specifies CASSKDKDIQETQYF.

The chain employs TRBV5-6 and TRBJ1-2, with unresolved D. V shed 0 bases and J shed 4 bases, with 10 bases lying between them. The CDR3 loop spans 14 amino acids. Germline V gene data show CDR1 as SGHDT and CDR2 as YYEEEE. The chain's CDR3 is CASSLVSFFYGYTF. CDR3 in DNA: TGTGCCAGCAGCTTGGTTAGTTTTTTCTATGGCTACACCTTC.